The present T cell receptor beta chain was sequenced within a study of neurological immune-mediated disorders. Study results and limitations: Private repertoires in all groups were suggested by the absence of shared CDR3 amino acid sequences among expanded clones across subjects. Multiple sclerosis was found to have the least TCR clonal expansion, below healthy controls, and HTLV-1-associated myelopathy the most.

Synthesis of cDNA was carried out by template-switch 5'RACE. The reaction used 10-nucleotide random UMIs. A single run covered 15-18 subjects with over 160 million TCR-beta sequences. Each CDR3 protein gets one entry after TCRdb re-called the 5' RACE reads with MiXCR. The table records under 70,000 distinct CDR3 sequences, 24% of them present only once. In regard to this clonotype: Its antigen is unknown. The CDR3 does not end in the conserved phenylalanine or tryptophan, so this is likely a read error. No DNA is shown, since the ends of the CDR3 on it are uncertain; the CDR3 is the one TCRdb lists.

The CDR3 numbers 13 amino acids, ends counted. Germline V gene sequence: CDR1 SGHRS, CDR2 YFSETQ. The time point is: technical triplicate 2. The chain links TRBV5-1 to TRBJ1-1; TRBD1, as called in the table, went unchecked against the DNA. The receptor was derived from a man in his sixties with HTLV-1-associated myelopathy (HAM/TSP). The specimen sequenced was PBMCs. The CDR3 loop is CASSLGGTARAIL.